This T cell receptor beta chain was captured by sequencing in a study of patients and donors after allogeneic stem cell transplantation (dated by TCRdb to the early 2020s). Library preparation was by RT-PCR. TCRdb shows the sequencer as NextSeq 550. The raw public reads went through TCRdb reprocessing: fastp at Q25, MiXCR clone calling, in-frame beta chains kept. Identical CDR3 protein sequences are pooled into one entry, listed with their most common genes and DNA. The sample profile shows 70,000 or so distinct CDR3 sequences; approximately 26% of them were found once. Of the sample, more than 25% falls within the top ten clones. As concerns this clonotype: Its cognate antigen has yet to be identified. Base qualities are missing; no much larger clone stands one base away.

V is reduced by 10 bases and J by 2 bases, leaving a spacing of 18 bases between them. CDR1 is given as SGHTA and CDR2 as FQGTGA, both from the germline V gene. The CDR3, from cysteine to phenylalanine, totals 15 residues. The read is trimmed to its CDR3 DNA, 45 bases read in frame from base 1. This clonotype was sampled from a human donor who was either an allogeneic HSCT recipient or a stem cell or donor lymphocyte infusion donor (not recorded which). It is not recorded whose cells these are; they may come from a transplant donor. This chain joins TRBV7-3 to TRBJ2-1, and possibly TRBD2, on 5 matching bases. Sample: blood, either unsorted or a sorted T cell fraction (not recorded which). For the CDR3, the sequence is CATSVAGSPYNEQFF. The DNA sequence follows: TGTGCCACCTCAGTGGCGGGTTCCCCCTACAATGAGCAGTTCTTC.